The table lists the clone carrying this TCR beta chain with many counts. Its antigen is not known. The sample originates from a study of CD8+CD57+ T cells in acquired aplastic anemia. For the study at large: An average of 3.2 ug of DNA was obtained from sorted CD4+ and CD8+ cells.

CDR3 length equals 15 residues. The V and J ends lost 5 bases and 2 bases respectively, with 12 bases between them. CDR1 and CDR2 from the germline V gene are KGHDR and SFDVKD. Investigators profiled TCR beta VDJ and CDR3 from genomic DNA template. TCRdb reprocessed the reads via MiXCR and lists one record per CDR3 protein. The repertoire holds some 190,000 distinct CDR3 sequences, with less than 55% as singletons. Study-wide points: Sharing between patients and controls was observed for twenty-nine CD8+ CDR3 sequences.

Specimen: sorted CD4+, CD8+, or CD8+CD57+ T cells (not recorded which) from PBMCs. This sequence originates from a human donor in good health. The rearrangement uses TRBV24-1 and TRBJ2-1, with a weak D call TRBD1 (6 bases). CDR3 DNA sequence: TGTGCCACCAGTGCCTCCAGGGGCACCTACAATGAGCAGTTCTTC. Its translation: CATSASRGTYNEQFF.